This T cell receptor beta chain is from a study of blood T cell repertoires in COVID-19. Study details: T cells, B-cell-depleted T cells, or PBMCs provided the cDNA or gDNA that served as material.

The CDR3 length is 15 residues. J lost 8 bases, V lost 6 bases, and 12 bases had no gene match. The V gene's germline CDR1 is MDHEN and CDR2 SYDVKM. TCRdb's copy holds only in-frame clones and misses some; the assay was immunoSEQ multiplex PCR. The repertoire holds 100,000 or so clones, with around 80% as singletons. Material: peripheral blood. The chain carries TRBV28 and TRBJ1-2; 10 bases map to TRBD1. This clonotype originated in a man in his 60s with acute or convalescent COVID-19. CDR3 nucleotide sequence: TGTGCCAGCAGAACAACGGGACAGGGGCTTGGAGGCTACACCTTC. This translates into CASRTTGQGLGGYTF.